This entry concerns a single T cell receptor (beta chain). Its antigen target is currently unknown. No much larger clonotype is one base removed from it; base qualities were not supplied. PBMCs were isolated by density centrifugation and stained for CD3, CD4 and CD8, and CD4+ and CD8+ T cells were sorted on a FACSAria. Scalp biopsies and blood samples were provided by unaffected controls. The method behind the library was the immunoSEQ multiplex PCR assay. RNA was extracted from all samples and reverse transcribed into cDNA, which served as template for TCR sequencing. First-strand cDNA was synthesized using SuperScript III with a 2:1 mix of oligo-dT and random hexamers. A synthetic immune receptor repertoire was used to assess amplification bias, and residual bias was removed computationally. In the paper's pipeline: Raw reads were preprocessed to remove errors, and CDR3 was defined by IMGT conventions from the conserved cysteine to phenylalanine. Clonality was computed by normalizing Shannon entropy by log2 of the number of productive unique TCRs and subtracting the result from 1. Whether scalp clones were CD4 or CD8 was inferred by matching scalp TCRbeta sequences against CD4 and CD8 repertoires sorted from blood. Not all clones reach the TCRdb copy of this immuneACCESS table, which keeps in-frame sequences only. Checked studies attribute under half of the gap to unresolved V genes and leave the rest unexplained. The DNA was the basis for D and trimming; V, J and clone size are from that table. The sample table records about 110,000 clones; approximately 59% of these occur just once. 20% to 25% of the sample is held by the ten biggest clonotypes.

From V the trimming removes 3 bases and from J it removes 4 bases, while the gene matches leave 6 bases of the junction unaccounted for. Sequences MNHEY (CDR1) and SVGAGI (CDR2) are obtained from the germline V gene. From the cysteine up to the phenylalanine, the CDR3 has a length of 15 residues. Just CDR3 DNA is preserved here, 45 bases in frame from base 1. The source of the sample is a study of CD8+ T cells in alopecia areata (dated by TCRdb to between 2018 and 2020). Context from the whole study: High-throughput TCRbeta sequencing was used to examine T cell clonal expansion in alopecia areata in both the C3H/HeJ mouse model and human patients. immunoSEQ multiplex PCR using 35 Vbeta forward primers and 13 Jbeta reverse primers was used to amplify TCRbeta CDR3 regions. In humans, TCRbeta sequencing was performed on scalp tissue and on sorted CD4+ and CD8+ peripheral blood T cells from healthy controls and from patients with patchy or totalis/universalis alopecia areata. RNA came from the PAXgene miRNA kit for fixed scalp, the miRNeasy kit for PBMCs, and the RNeasy kit for mouse skin. Scalp clonality was compared across normal scalp (n=4), patchy alopecia areata scalp (n=8), and alopecia totalis/universalis scalp (n=8).

Broad study findings and their caveats: Compared with mice, TCR sequences shared between patients were less clear, possibly partly because of HLA diversity across the patient population. Compared with normal scalp, lesional scalp, particularly in alopecia totalis/universalis, had higher clonality and more expanded CD8+ clones, which suggests antigenic drive. Scalp TCR repertoire analysis is complicated because resident alphabeta T cells in normal human skin are also sequenced, whereas mouse skin is dominated by gammadelta T cells.

The chain is assembled from TRBV6-5 and TRBJ1-2; 9 central bases correspond to TRBD1. The sequencing input was CD8+ T cells sorted from blood. This clonotype was obtained from a human donor in good health. The CDR3 protein: CASSYDRDRVYGYTF. The DNA sequence follows: TGTGCCAGCAGTTATGACCGGGACAGGGTCTATGGCTACACCTTC.